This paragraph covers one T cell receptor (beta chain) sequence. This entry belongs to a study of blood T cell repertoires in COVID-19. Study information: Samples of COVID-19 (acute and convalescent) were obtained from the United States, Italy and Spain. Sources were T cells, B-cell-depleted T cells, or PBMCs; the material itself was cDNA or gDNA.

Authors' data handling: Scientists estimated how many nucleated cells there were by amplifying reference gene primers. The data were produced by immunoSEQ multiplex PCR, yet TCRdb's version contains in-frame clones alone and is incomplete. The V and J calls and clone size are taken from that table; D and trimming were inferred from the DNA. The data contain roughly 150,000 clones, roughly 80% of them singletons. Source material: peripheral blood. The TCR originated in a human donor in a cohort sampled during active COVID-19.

CDR3 in amino acids: CASSRVTGANTGELFF. The CDR3 DNA reads TGTGCCAGCAGCCGGGTGACAGGGGCAAACACCGGGGAGCTGTTTTTT. The chain is built from TRBV4-2 and TRBJ2-2, with 8 bases aligning to TRBD1. This CDR3 has 16 residues. Trimming removed 4 bases from V and 2 bases from J; junction bases left unmatched: 6. The germline CDR1 and CDR2 sequences are LGHNA and YNFKEQ.